The clone carrying this T cell receptor (beta chain) was detected ten times or more. Specified time point: newly diagnosed GD, antithyroid drugs for less than 3 months. PBMC-derived RNA was used for the TCR library. This sample is part of a study of regulatory T cells in long-lasting Graves disease. For the study at large: New Graves' disease cases had less than 3 months of antithyroid drugs.

Researchers made TCR beta libraries by using iRepertoire HTBI primers and running Arm-PCR on CDR3 regions. TCRdb reprocessed the multiplex PCR reads via MiXCR and lists one record per CDR3 protein. The sample records over 350,000 distinct CDR3 sequences, about 15% being singletons. The sample was also linked to a second study, of T cells in Graves' hyperthyroidism and ophthalmopathy. In that study: Classification by a 13 V-J model distinguished ophthalmopathy from stable hyperthyroidism.

The source is a woman aged 40 to 50 with Graves disease. The material sequenced was peripheral blood mononuclear cells (PBMCs), taken at new diagnosis, from a patient treated with antithyroid drugs.

The CDR3 is CASSLEDNEQFF. The CDR3 DNA reads TGCGCCAGCAGTTTGGAGGACAATGAGCAGTTCTTC. The chain has TRBV4-3 and TRBJ2-1; D is possibly TRBD2 (5 bases). The CDR3 covers 12 residues. Trimming pared 6 bases from V and 5 bases from J, leaving 8 bases between. Germline CDR1 is LGHNA and CDR2 is YSLEER.